Each of the 2 T cell receptor beta chains below was sequenced from the same sample in a study of CD8 T cells in ankylosing spondylitis. TCRdb ran MiXCR on the 5' RACE reads and lists one entry per CDR3 protein. Here the sample spans 300,000 to 350,000 distinct CDR3 sequences, about 15% being singletons. Sequenced sample: blood, either unsorted or a sorted T cell fraction (not recorded which). These receptors were obtained from a male donor with ankylosing spondylitis or in good health (not recorded which).

Many counts were recorded for this clonotype. The CDR3 nucleotides read TGTGCCACCAGTGATTGGGCCAGTAAGGACGGGGAGCTGTTTTTT. Protein sequence: CATSDWASKDGELFF. The chain is built from TRBV24-1 and TRBJ2-2; D is ambiguous. The germline V gene encodes CDR1 KGHDR and CDR2 SFDVKD. This CDR3 region has 15 residues. Trimming left V 2 bases short and J 7 bases short, with 13 bases between.

The chain has TRBV10-3 and TRBJ2-3; TRBD2 aligns across 14 bases. The CDR3 has 15 amino acids. J gave up 5 bases and V 8 bases, and 6 bases lay outside the gene matches. CDR1 is ENHRY and CDR2 is SYGVKD in the germline V gene. CDR3 DNA sequence: TGTGCCATCGCGACTAGCGGGGGGGCCGGAGATACGCAGTATTTT. This codes for CAIATSGGAGDTQYF.